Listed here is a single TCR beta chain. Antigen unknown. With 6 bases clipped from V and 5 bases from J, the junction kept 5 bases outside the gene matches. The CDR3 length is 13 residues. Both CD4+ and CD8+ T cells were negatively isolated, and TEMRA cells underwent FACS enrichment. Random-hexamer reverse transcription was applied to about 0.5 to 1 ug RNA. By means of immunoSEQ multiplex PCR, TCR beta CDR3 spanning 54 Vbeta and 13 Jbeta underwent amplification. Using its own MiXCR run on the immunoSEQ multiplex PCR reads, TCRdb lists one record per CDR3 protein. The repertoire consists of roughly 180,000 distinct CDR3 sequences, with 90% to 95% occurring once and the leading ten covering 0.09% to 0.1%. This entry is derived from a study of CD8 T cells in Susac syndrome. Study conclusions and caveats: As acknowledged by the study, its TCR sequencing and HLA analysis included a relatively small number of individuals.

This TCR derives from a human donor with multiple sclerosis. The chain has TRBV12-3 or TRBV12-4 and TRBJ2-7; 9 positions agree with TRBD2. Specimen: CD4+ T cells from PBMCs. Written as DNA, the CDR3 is TGTGCCAGCAGGGGTAGCGGGAGCCACGAGCAGTACTTC. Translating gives CASRGSGSHEQYF.